These 27 T cell receptor beta chains share one sample of origin, sequenced in a study of blood T cell repertoires in COVID-19. Produced via immunoSEQ multiplex PCR; TCRdb's table is partial and in-frame only. The table lists fewer than 500,000 clones, about 89% of them singletons. Sequencing input: peripheral blood. These receptors were collected from a woman in her twenties or thirties with acute or convalescent COVID-19.

The rearrangement links TRBV6-5 to TRBJ1-6, with D unresolved. In germline, CDR1 is MNHEY, CDR2 SVGAGI. The CDR3 sequence is 16 residues long. The germline V and J ends were trimmed by 2 bases and 7 bases, with 15 bases remaining between them. Here the CDR3 DNA reads TGTGCCAGCAGTTACAGACCGACGGGGAGGAATTCACCCCTCCACTTT. Its translation: CASSYRPTGRNSPLHF.

The rearrangement links TRBV11-2 to TRBJ1-4; 7 positions match TRBD1. The CDR3 length is 15 residues. Germline values: CDR1 SGHAT, CDR2 FQNNGV. With V trimmed by 4 bases and J by 7 bases, 9 bases remained unmatched. CDR3 bases: TGTGCCAGCAGCTGGATCCGGGACAGCGTTGAAAAACTGTTTTTT. This codes for CASSWIRDSVEKLFF.

The chain carries TRBV7-2 and TRBJ1-4; TRBD1 matches at 8 bases. Germline V gives CDR1 SGHTA, CDR2 FQGNSA. The CDR3 has 16 residues. Trimming at V came to 5 bases and at J to 5 bases, leaving 10 bases not matched to a gene. CDR3 sequence reads: CASSGWTGFLNEKLFF. The CDR3 DNA reads as TGTGCCAGCAGCGGCTGGACAGGGTTCCTAAATGAAAAACTGTTTTTT.

V usage is TRBV7-3 and J usage is TRBJ2-3; the D gene is possibly TRBD2 (6 bases). Looked up from germline, CDR1 is SGHTA and CDR2 is FQGTGA. The V end lost 5 bases, the J end lost 1 base, and 16 bases lay between the germline ends. The CDR3 spans 16 residues. DNA for the CDR3: TGTGCCAGCAGCCCCGGGACTCAGCGGCGCACAGATACGCAGTATTTT. This encodes CASSPGTQRRTDTQYF.

This chain joins TRBV11-3 and TRBJ2-2; a possible D gene is TRBD2 (5 bases). The CDR3 loop spans 15 amino acids. Germline lookup yields CDR1 SGHNT and CDR2 YENEEA. V lost 3 bases, J lost 5 bases, and 13 bases lay in between. The DNA for the CDR3 is TGTGCCAGCAGCTTTTGGAGCGGAACGACCGGGGAGCTGTTTTTT. This translates into CASSFWSGTTGELFF.

The gene calls are TRBV5-1 and TRBJ1-3; D ambiguous. The length of the CDR3 is 15 residues. V was cut by 0 bases and J by 5 bases, with 12 bases left in between. Germline assignment: CDR1 SGHRS and CDR2 YFSETQ. This CDR3 is CASSLDPGWRNTIYF. In DNA, the CDR3 is TGCGCCAGCAGCTTGGACCCGGGGTGGAGAAACACCATATATTTT. Based on the CDR3 plus reference TRBV5-1 and TRBJ1-3, the full variable domain is KAGVTQTPRYLIKTRGQQVTLSCSPISGHRSVSWYQQTPGQGLQFLFEYFSETQRNKGNFPGRFSGRQFSNSRSEMNVSTLELGDSALYLCASSLDPGWRNTIYFGEGSWLTVV.

The chain carries TRBV7-3 and TRBJ2-3; D gene uncertain. V dropped 4 bases and J dropped 1 base, with 3 bases sitting between them. The CDR3 is 12 residues long. CDR1 is SGHTA and CDR2 is FQGTGA in the germline V gene. This chain's CDR3 is CASSSGTDTQYF. CDR3 nucleotide sequence: TGTGCCAGCAGCTCTGGCACAGATACGCAGTATTTT.

The V call is TRBV6-5, the J call TRBJ1-2; D not certain. The germline gives CDR1 MNHEY, CDR2 SVGAGI. The CDR3 is 11 amino acids. Trimming stripped 4 bases from V and 5 bases from J, with 5 bases between. The CDR3 DNA reads TGTGCCAGCAGTTCCTTATATGGCTACACCTTC. Residues: CASSSLYGYTF.

The chain carries TRBV5-6 and TRBJ1-6, with TRBD1 matching over 7 bases. This CDR3 region has 17 residues. CDR1 and CDR2 (germline): SGHDT, YYEEEE. Trimming removed 3 bases from V and 0 bases from J; junction bases left unmatched: 6. In DNA, the CDR3 is TGTGCCAGCAGCTGGGGACAGCCTAGCTCCTATAATTCACCCCTCCACTTT. It is translated as CASSWGQPSSYNSPLHF.

This sequence joins TRBV7-9 and TRBJ2-5, with TRBD1 as a possible D gene (7 bases). Germline values: CDR1 SEHNR, CDR2 FQNEAQ (reference sequence). Deletions cut 4 bases from V and 5 bases from J, with 17 bases between. The CDR3 extends over 15 amino acids. The CDR3 spells CASSSSDRAQETQYF. In DNA form, the CDR3 reads TGTGCCAGCAGCTCTAGCGACAGGGCCCAGGAGACCCAGTACTTC.

This clone was detected a few times. The chain couples TRBV5-1 to TRBJ2-5; D possibly corresponds to TRBD1 (6 bases). Trimming removed 5 bases at V and 3 bases at J, with 17 bases between. In germline, CDR1 is SGHRS, CDR2 YFSETQ. The CDR3 runs 15 residues. CDR3 amino acids: CASRGGGQGKETQYF. DNA for the CDR3: TGCGCCAGCAGGGGTGGGGGCCAAGGTAAAGAGACCCAGTACTTC. Full variable domain (outside the CDR3, taken from reference TRBV5-1 and TRBJ2-5): KAGVTQTPRYLIKTRGQQVTLSCSPISGHRSVSWYQQTPGQGLQFLFEYFSETQRNKGNFPGRFSGRQFSNSRSEMNVSTLELGDSALYLCASRGGGQGKETQYFGPGTRLLVL.

The chain joins TRBV5-4 to TRBJ1-6; 10 bases agree with TRBD1. This CDR3 is built from 16 residues. The V gene end was trimmed by 3 bases and the J gene end by 9 bases; junction bases not matched to a gene: 9. CDR1 is SGHNT and CDR2 is YYREEE in the germline V gene (reference sequence). The CDR3 is CASSWGGGTGVSPLHF. Written as DNA, the CDR3 is TGTGCCAGCAGCTGGGGGGGCGGGACAGGGGTTTCACCCCTCCACTTT.

The rearrangement links TRBV6-5 to TRBJ1-5; D ambiguous. The CDR3 is 14 amino acids. V gave up 7 bases and J gave up 1 base, with 11 bases separating them. Germline loops: CDR1 MNHEY, CDR2 SVGAGI. This chain's CDR3 is CASKEGTSNQPQHF. CDR3 coding DNA: TGTGCCAGCAAAGAGGGAACAAGCAATCAGCCCCAGCATTTT.

The chain couples TRBV30 to TRBJ2-5; 7 positions match TRBD1. CDR1 and CDR2 (germline): GTSNPN, SVGIG (reference sequence). Unmatched junction bases numbered 9, after V lost 0 bases and J lost 5 bases. This CDR3 comprises 15 residues. This CDR3 is CAWSVDRAFGETQYF. The CDR3 DNA is TGTGCCTGGAGTGTAGACAGGGCCTTCGGGGAGACCCAGTACTTC.

This clone was counted a single time. The gene calls are TRBV28 and TRBJ2-7, with 11 positions matching TRBD2. This CDR3 is 15 amino acids long. V dropped 3 bases and J dropped 3; count of bases not matched to a gene: 4. The V gene's germline CDR1 is MDHEN and CDR2 SYDVKM. CDR3 residues: CASSLLGTSGYEQYF. The CDR3 coding sequence is TGTGCCAGCAGTTTGTTGGGGACTAGCGGCTACGAGCAGTACTTC. Filled out from reference TRBV28 and TRBJ2-7, the complete variable domain reads DVKVTQSSRYLVKRTGEKVFLECVQDMDHENMFWYRQDPGLGLRLIYFSYDVKMKEKGDIPEGYSVSREKKERFSLILESASTNQTSMYLCASSLLGTSGYEQYFGPGTRLTVT.

The rearrangement joins TRBV7-2 to TRBJ2-1; 9 bases are shared with TRBD2. V lost 3 bases to trimming and J lost 10 bases; unmatched junction nucleotides: 10. Germline V gene data show CDR1 as SGHTA and CDR2 as FQGNSA. This CDR3 has 15 amino acids. CDR3 region: CASSLSSGAPKEQFF. In DNA, the CDR3 is TGTGCCAGCAGCTTGTCTAGCGGGGCCCCGAAAGAGCAGTTCTTC.

This clone is a singleton in its sample. The chain recombines TRBV9 with TRBJ2-3; 8 positions match TRBD2. With V trimmed by 0 bases and J by 2 bases, 8 bases remained unmatched. Germline CDR1 reads SGDLS; CDR2 reads YYNGEE. There are 17 residues in the CDR3. This chain's CDR3 is CASSVGITGGLTDTQYF. The CDR3 bases are TGTGCCAGCAGCGTAGGTATAACGGGGGGGCTCACAGATACGCAGTATTTT.

The V call is TRBV4-1, the J call TRBJ2-7; 7 bases agree with TRBD2. The CDR3 length is 15 residues. After removal of 0 bases from V and 3 bases from J, the junction contained 5 bases not matched to a gene. From germline, CDR1 is MGHRA and CDR2 YSYEKL. This chain's CDR3 is CASSQDTSAIYEQYF. In nucleotides, the CDR3 is TGCGCCAGCAGCCAAGATACTAGCGCAATCTACGAGCAGTACTTC.

The rearrangement uses TRBV7-6 and TRBJ1-3; D is ambiguous. Germline V gene data show CDR1 as SGHVS and CDR2 as FNYEAQ. This CDR3 is 15 amino acids long. V lost 5 bases and J 1 base, leaving 12 bases between the germline ends. Here the CDR3 DNA reads TGTGCCAGCAGCCAGCTGGGCGGGTCTGGAAACACCATATATTTT. Translation: CASSQLGGSGNTIYF.

This sequence joins TRBV5-1 and TRBJ1-1; TRBD1 matches at 10 bases. The germline V gene has CDR1 SGHRS and CDR2 YFSETQ. The CDR3 has 16 residues. V was pared by 2 bases and J by 3 bases, with 7 bases of the junction left unmatched. This CDR3 reads CASSLEPGQGHTEAFF. CDR3 nucleotides: TGCGCCAGCAGCTTAGAGCCGGGACAGGGGCACACTGAAGCTTTCTTT.

This clone was observed once. For the CDR3, the DNA is TGTGCCAGCAGTTTGATGCTAGCGGGGGGGCCAGAGACCCAGTACTTC. Translated: CASSLMLAGGPETQYF. V gene TRBV27 combines with J gene TRBJ2-5; 12 bases line up with TRBD2. The V segment lost 3 bases and the J segment 4 bases; nucleotides outside the gene matches: 6. The CDR3 length is 16 residues. Germline CDR1 MNHEY, CDR2 SMNVEV (reference sequence).

The chain recombines TRBV11-1 with TRBJ2-2; 7 positions match TRBD2. V shed 8 bases, J shed 6 bases, and the junction held 3 bases outside the gene matches. The V gene's germline CDR1 is SGHAT and CDR2 FQDESV (reference sequence). The CDR3 covers 12 residues. DNA of the CDR3: TGTGCCAGCGGTCTAGCGGCCGGGGAGCTGTTTTTT. Translation gives CASGLAAGELFF.

The chain combines TRBV3-1 (or the pseudogene TRBV3-2) with TRBJ1-2, with 8 bases fitting TRBD1. There are 15 residues in the CDR3. Germline V lookup: CDR1 LGHDT, CDR2 YNNKEL (reference sequence). Germline trimming cut 2 bases from V and 7 bases from J; bases unmatched to any gene: 9. CDR3 protein: CASSQNGQGTIGYTF. DNA for the CDR3: TGTGCCAGCAGCCAAAATGGACAGGGTACAATTGGCTACACCTTC.

V gene TRBV6-5 combines with J gene TRBJ2-2, with 7 bases lining up with TRBD1. The CDR3 is 15 amino acids. V lost 8 bases, J lost 4 bases, and 10 bases stayed unmatched. Germline CDR1 MNHEY, CDR2 SVGAGI. The CDR3 region has the DNA TGTGCCAGCTCACCTATAACAGGGGTCACCGGGGAGCTGTTTTTT. The encoded protein is CASSPITGVTGELFF.

The rearrangement links TRBV5-4 to TRBJ2-5, with D possibly being TRBD1 (6 bases). The CDR3 extends over 15 amino acids. CDR1 and CDR2 (germline): SGHNT, YYREEE (reference sequence). Trimming took 4 bases from V and 3 from J, leaving 16 bases between them. CDR3 loop: CASSPTGNEEETQYF. Here the CDR3 DNA reads TGTGCCAGCAGCCCAACAGGGAACGAAGAAGAGACCCAGTACTTC.

CDR3 residues: CASSLDGITSTQQYF. CDR3 bases: TGTGCCAGCAGCTTAGACGGGATTACCTCCACGCAGCAGTACTTC. This chain connects TRBV11-2 to TRBJ2-7; D might be TRBD2 (5 bases). This CDR3 has 15 amino acids. V dropped 0 bases and J dropped 8 bases, with 17 bases sitting between them. Germline-derived CDR1 and CDR2 are SGHAT and FQNNGV.

V and J are TRBV19 and TRBJ2-7; D is possibly TRBD1 (6 bases). V dropped 5 bases and J dropped 1 base, with 12 bases sitting between them. The CDR3 runs to 14 residues. Germline V CDR1 and CDR2: LNHDA, SQIVND (reference sequence). The CDR3 DNA reads as TGTGCCAGTAGTCCCGGGACACATTCCTACGAGCAGTACTTC. Translated: CASSPGTHSYEQYF.